This T cell receptor (beta chain) was obtained from a study of blood T cells in healthy people across ages. Primed by a sample-barcoded 5' primer and a J-beta primer mix, a second PCR proceeded for 7 to 11 cycles. MiXCR was run by TCRdb on the 5' RACE reads, yielding one entry per CDR3 protein. The sample lists 1,300,000 or so distinct CDR3 sequences; approximately 60% were seen once. This CDR3 comprises 12 residues. Germline-derived CDR1 and CDR2 are SQVTM and ANQGSEA. Trimming left V 0 bases short and J 5 bases short, with 5 bases between. This clonotype was picked up a small number of times. Sequencing input: blood. The TCR was taken from a man aged 18 to 29 in good health. The chain recombines TRBV29-1 with TRBJ2-1; D not certain. CDR3 amino acids: CSVEEANNEQFF. The DNA of the CDR3 is TGCAGCGTTGAAGAAGCTAACAATGAGCAGTTCTTC.